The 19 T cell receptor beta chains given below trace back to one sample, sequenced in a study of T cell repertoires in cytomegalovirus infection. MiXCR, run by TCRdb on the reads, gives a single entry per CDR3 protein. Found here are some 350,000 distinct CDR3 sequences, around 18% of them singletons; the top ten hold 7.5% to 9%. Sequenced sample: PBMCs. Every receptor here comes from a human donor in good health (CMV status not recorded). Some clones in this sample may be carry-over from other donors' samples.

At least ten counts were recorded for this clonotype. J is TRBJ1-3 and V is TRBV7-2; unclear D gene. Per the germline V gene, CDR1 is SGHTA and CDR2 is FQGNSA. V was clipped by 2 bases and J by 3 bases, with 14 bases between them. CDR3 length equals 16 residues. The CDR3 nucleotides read TGTGCCAGCAGCTTACTCGACAAGGCGGGTGGAAACACCATATATTTT. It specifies CASSLLDKAGGNTIYF.

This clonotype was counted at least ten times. CDR3 bases: TGCGCCAGCAGCACACTAGCGGGAGAATCAGATACGCAGTATTTT. Translating gives CASSTLAGESDTQYF. The rearrangement uses TRBV4-3 and TRBJ2-3; 11 bases map to TRBD2. The germline gives CDR1 LGHNA, CDR2 YSLEER. Trimming removed 5 bases from V and 4 bases from J; junction bases left unmatched: 5. This CDR3 region has 15 residues.

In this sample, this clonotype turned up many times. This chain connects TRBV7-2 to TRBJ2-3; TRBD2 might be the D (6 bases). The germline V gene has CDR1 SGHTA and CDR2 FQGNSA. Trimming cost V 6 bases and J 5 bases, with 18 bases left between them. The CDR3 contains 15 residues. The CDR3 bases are TGTGCCAGCAGGTTGGCCGGGAGTCGGGGAGATACGCAGTATTTT. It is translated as CASRLAGSRGDTQYF.

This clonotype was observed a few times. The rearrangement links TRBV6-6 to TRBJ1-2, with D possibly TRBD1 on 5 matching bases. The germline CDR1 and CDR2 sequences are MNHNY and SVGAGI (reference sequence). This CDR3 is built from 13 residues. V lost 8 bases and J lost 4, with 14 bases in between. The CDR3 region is CASGKGPFYGYTF. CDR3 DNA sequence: TGTGCCAGCGGCAAGGGGCCTTTCTATGGCTACACCTTC.

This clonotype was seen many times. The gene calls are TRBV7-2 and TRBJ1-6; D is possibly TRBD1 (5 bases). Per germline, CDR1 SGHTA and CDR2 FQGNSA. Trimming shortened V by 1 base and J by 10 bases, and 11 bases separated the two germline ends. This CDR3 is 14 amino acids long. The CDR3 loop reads CASSLVDRLSPLHF. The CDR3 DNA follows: TGTGCCAGCAGCTTAGTCGACAGATTATCACCCCTCCACTTT. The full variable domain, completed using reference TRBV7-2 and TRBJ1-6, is GAGVSQSPSNKVTEKGKDVELRCDPISGHTALYWYRQSLGQGLEFLIYFQGNSAPDKSGLPSDRFSAERTGGSVSTLTIQRTQQEDSAVYLCASSLVDRLSPLHFGNGTRLTVT.

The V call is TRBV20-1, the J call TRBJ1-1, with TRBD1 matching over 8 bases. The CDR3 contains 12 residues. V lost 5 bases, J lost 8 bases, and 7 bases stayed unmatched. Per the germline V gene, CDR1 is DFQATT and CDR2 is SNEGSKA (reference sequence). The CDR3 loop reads CSADRGFDEAFF. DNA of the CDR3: TGCAGTGCTGACAGGGGTTTCGACGAAGCTTTCTTT.

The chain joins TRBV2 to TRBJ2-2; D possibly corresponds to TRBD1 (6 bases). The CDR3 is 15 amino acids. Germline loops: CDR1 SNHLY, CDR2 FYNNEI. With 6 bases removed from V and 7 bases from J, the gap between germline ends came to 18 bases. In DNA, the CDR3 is TGTGCCAGCAGACAAAGGGGGACGCGAGACGGGGAGCTGTTTTTT. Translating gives CASRQRGTRDGELFF.

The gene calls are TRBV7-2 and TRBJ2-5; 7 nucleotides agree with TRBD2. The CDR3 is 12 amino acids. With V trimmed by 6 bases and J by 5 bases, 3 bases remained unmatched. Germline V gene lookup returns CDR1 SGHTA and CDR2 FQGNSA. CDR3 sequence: CASRREMETQYF. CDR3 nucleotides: TGTGCCAGCAGGCGGGAGATGGAGACCCAGTACTTC.

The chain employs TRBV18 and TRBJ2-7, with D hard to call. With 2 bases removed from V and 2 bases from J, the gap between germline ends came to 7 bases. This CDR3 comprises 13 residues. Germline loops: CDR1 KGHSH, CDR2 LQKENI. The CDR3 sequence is CASSPRNTYEQYF. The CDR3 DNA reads TGTGCCAGCTCACCAAGGAACACCTACGAGCAGTACTTC.

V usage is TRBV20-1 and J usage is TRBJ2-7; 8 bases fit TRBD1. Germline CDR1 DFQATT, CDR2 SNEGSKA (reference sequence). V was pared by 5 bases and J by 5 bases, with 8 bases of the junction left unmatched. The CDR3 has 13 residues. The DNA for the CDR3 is TGCAGTGCTGCCGGACAGGGTTTCAACGAGCAGTACTTC. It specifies CSAAGQGFNEQYF.

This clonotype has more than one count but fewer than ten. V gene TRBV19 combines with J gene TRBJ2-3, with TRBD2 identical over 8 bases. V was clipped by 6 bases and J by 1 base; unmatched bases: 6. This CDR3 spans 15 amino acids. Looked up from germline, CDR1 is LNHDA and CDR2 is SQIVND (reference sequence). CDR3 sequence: CASSGSTSGTDTQYF. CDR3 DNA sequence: TGTGCCAGTAGCGGCTCGACTAGCGGCACAGATACGCAGTATTTT.

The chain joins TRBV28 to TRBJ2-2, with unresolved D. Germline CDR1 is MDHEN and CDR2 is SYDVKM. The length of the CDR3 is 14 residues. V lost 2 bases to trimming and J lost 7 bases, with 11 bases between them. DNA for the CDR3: TGTGCCAGCAGTTTAATCCGGCCAAACGGGGAGCTGTTTTTT. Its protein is CASSLIRPNGELFF.

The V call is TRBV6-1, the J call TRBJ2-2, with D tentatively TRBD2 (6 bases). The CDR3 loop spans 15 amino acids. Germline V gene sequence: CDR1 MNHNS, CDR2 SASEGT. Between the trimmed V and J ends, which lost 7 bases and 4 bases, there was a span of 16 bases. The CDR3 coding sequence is TGTGCCAGCAACTCTGGAGGAGGGGTCACCGGGGAGCTGTTTTTT. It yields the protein CASNSGGGVTGELFF.

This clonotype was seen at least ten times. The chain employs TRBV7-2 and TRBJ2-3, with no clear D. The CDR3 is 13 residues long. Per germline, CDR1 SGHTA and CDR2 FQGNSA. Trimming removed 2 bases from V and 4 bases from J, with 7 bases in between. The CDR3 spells CASSLQSADTQYF. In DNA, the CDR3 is TGTGCCAGCAGCTTACAGAGCGCAGATACGCAGTATTTT.

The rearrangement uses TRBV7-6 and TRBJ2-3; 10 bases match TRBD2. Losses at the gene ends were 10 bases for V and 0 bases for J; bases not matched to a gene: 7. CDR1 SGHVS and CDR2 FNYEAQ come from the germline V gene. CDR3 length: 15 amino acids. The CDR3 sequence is CATTPSGGSTDTQYF. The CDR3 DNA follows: TGTGCCACCACCCCTAGCGGGGGAAGCACAGATACGCAGTATTTT.

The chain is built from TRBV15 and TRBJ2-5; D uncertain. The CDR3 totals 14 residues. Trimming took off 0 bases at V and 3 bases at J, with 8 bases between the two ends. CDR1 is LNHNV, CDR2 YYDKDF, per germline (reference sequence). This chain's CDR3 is CATSRDTVEETQYF. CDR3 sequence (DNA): TGTGCCACCAGCAGAGATACTGTGGAAGAGACCCAGTACTTC.

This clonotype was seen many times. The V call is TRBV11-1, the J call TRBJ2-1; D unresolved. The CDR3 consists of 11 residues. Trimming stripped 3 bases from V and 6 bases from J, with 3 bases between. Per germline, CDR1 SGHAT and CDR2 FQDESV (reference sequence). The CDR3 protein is CASSFFNEQFF. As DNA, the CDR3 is TGTGCCAGCAGCTTCTTCAATGAGCAGTTCTTC.

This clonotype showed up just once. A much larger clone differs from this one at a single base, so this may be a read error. This CDR3 reads CASSLTAGHQETQYF. CDR3 nucleotide sequence: TGTGCCAGCAGCTTAACAGCGGGGCACCAAGAGACCCAGTACTTC. The rearrangement joins TRBV7-8 to TRBJ2-5, with 7 bases matching TRBD2. This CDR3 is 15 amino acids long. The germline gives CDR1 SGHVS, CDR2 FQNEAQ. J was trimmed by 0 bases and V by 2 bases; bases with no gene match: 3. The full variable domain, with the rest looked up from reference TRBV7-8 and TRBJ2-5, is GAGVSQSPRYKVAKRGQDVALRCDPISGHVSLFWYQQALGQGPEFLTYFQNEAQLDKSGLPSDRFFAERPEGSVSTLKIQRTQQEDSAVYLCASSLTAGHQETQYFGPGTRLLVL.

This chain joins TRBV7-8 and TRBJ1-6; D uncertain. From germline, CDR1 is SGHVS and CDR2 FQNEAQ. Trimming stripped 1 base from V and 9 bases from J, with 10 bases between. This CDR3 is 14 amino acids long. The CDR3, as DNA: TGTGCCAGCAGCTTAGTCAGAACTGGTTCACCCCTCCACTTT. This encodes CASSLVRTGSPLHF.